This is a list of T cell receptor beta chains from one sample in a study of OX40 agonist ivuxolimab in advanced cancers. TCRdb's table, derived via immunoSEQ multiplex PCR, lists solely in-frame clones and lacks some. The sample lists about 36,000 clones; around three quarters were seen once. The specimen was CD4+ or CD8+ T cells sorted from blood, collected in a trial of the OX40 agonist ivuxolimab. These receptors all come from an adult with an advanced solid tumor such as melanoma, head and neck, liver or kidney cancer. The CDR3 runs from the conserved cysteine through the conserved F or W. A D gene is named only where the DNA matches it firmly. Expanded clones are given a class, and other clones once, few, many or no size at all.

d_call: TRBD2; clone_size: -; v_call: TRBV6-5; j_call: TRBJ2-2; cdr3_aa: CASGGGLAGTGELFF; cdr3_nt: TGTGCCAGCGGGGGGGGGCTAGCGGGCACCGGGGAGCTGTTTTTT
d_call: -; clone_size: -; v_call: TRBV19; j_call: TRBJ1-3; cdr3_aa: CASSMRSSGNTIYF; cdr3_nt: TGTGCCAGTAGTATGCGGAGCTCTGGAAACACCATATATTTT
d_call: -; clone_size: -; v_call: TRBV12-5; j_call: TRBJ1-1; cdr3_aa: CASGLGGNTEAFF; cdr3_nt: TGTGCTAGTGGTTTAGGGGGGAACACTGAAGCTTTCTTT
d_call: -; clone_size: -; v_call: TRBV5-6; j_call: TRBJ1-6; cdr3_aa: CASSLLQTPYNSPLHF; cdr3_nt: TGTGCCAGCAGCTTGTTACAAACCCCTTATAATTCACCCCTCCACTTT
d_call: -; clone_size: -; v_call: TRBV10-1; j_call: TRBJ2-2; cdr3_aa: CASSESDGLTNTGELFF; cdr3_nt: TGCGCCAGCAGTGAGTCTGACGGACTAACGAACACCGGGGAGCTGTTTTTT
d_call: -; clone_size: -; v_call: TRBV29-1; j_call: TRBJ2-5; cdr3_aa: CSVSPGRGRETQYF; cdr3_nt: TGCAGCGTCTCCCCTGGGCGGGGGCGTGAGACCCAGTACTTC
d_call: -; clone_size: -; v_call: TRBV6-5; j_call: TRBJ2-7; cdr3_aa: CASRFLRGGGYEQYF; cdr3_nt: TGTGCCAGCAGGTTCCTCCGGGGAGGTGGGTACGAGCAGTACTTC
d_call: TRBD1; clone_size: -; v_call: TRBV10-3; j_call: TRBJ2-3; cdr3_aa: CAISEWRTGPTDTQYF; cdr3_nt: TGTGCCATCAGTGAGTGGAGGACAGGACCCACAGATACGCAGTATTTT
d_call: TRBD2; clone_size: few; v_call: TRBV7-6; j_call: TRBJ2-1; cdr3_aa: CASSPERGAYNEQFF; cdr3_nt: TGTGCCAGCAGCCCAGAGCGGGGGGCGTACAATGAGCAGTTCTTC
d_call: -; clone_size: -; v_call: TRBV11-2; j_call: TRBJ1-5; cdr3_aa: CASSLKSSNQPQHF; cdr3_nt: TGTGCCAGCAGCTTAAAGTCCAGCAATCAGCCCCAGCATTTT
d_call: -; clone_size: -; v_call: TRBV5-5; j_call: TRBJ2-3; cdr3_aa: CASSAGYGVVDTQYF; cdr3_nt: TGTGCCAGCAGCGCAGGGTACGGGGTGGTAGATACGCAGTATTTT
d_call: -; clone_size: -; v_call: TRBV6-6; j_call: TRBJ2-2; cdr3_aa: CASSLRDRGAVGF; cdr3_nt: TGTGCCAGCAGCTTGCGAGACCGGGGAGCTGTTGGTTTT
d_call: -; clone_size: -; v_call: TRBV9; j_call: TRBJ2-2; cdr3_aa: CASSVEWGGGELFF; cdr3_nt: TGTGCCAGCAGCGTAGAATGGGGTGGCGGGGAGCTGTTTTTT
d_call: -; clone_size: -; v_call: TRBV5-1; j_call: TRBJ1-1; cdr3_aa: CASSLSYSGNTEAFF; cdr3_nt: TGCGCCAGCAGCTTGTCTTATTCAGGGAACACTGAAGCTTTCTTT
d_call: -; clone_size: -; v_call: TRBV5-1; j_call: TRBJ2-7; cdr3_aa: CASSFPGAVEQYF; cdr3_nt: TGCGCCAGCAGCTTCCCGGGGGCCGTCGAGCAGTACTTC
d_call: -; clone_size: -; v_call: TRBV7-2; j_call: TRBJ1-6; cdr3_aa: CASSLGVYNSPLHF; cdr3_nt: TGTGCCAGCAGCTTAGGAGTTTATAATTCACCCCTCCACTTT
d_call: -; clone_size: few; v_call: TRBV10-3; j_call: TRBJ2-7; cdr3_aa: CAISFKGAGGPEQYF; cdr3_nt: TGTGCCATCAGTTTTAAAGGAGCCGGGGGGCCCGAGCAGTACTTC
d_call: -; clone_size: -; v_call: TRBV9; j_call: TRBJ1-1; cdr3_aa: CASSVLDNTEAFF; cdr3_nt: TGTGCCAGCAGCGTTTTAGATAACACTGAAGCTTTCTTT
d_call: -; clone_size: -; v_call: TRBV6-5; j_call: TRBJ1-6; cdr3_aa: CASRTGNSPLHF; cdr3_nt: TGTGCCAGCAGAACAGGGAATTCACCCCTCCACTTT
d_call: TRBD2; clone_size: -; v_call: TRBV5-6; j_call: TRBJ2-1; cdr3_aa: CASSLTTAGQNEQFF; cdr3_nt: TGTGCCAGCAGCTTAACTACAGCGGGGCAGAATGAGCAGTTCTTC
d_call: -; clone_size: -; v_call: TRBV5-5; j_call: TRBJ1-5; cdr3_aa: CASTPELGRGNQPQHF; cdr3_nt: TGTGCCAGCACCCCGGAACTGGGTAGAGGCAATCAGCCCCAGCATTTT
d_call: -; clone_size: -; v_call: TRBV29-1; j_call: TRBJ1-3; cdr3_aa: CSVRLAGGNTIYF; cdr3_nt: TGCAGCGTTCGGTTGGCGGGCGGAAACACCATATATTTT
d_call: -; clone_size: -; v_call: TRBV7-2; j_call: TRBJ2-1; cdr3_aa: CASSLRQILYNEQFF; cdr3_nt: TGTGCCAGCAGCTTACGACAGATCCTTTACAATGAGCAGTTCTTC
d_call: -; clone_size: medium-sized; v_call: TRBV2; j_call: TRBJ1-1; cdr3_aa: CASSDRNTEAFF; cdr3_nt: TGTGCCAGCAGTGACCGGAACACTGAAGCTTTCTTT
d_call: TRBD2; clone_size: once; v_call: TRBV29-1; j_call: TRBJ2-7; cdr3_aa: CSVEWASGAYEQYF; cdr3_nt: TGCAGCGTTGAATGGGCTAGCGGGGCCTACGAGCAGTACTTC
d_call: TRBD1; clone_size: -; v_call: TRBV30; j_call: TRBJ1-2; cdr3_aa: CAWSVPGQRVNGYTF; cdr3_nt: TGTGCCTGGAGTGTTCCGGGACAGAGGGTAAATGGCTACACCTTC
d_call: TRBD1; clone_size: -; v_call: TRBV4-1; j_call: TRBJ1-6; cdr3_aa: CASSTDRVGNANSPLHF; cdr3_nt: TGCGCCAGCAGCACCGACAGGGTAGGCAATGCGAATTCACCCCTCCACTTT
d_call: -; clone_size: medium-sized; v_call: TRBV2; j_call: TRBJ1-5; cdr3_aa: CASSYTLEPQHF; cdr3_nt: TGTGCCAGCAGTTATACTTTAGAGCCCCAGCATTTT
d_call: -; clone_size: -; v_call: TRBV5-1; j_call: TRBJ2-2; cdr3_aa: CASSLGQTGELFF; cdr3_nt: TGCGCCAGCAGCCTAGGACAGACCGGGGAGCTGTTTTTT
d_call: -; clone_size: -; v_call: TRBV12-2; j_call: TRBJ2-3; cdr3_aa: CASRPPPPTDPTRYF; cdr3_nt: TGTGCAAGTCGCCCCCCCCCGCCAACCGATCCGACGCGGTATTTT
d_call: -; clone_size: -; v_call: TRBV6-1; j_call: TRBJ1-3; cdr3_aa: CASSEGYTSSGNTIYF; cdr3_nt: TGTGCCAGCAGTGAAGGATACACGAGCTCTGGAAACACCATATATTTT
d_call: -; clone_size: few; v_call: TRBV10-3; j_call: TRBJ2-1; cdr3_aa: CAISESRGGVVNEQFF; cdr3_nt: TGTGCCATCAGTGAGTCGAGGGGCGGGGTGGTGAATGAGCAGTTCTTC
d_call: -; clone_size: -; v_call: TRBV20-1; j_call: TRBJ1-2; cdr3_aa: CSARQGYGYTF; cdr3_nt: TGCAGTGCTAGACAGGGCTATGGCTACACCTTC
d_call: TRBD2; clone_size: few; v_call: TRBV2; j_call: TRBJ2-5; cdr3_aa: CASSVGGGDETQYF; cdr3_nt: TGTGCCAGCAGTGTGGGCGGGGGGGACGAGACCCAGTACTTC
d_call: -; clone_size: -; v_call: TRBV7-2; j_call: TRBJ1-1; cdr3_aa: CASKQIMNTEAFF; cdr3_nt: TGTGCCAGCAAACAGATCATGAACACTGAAGCTTTCTTT
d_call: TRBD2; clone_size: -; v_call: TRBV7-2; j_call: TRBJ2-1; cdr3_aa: CASSLRASGGAGSYNEQFF; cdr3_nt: TGTGCCAGCAGCTTAAGGGCTAGCGGGGGGGCGGGTTCCTACAATGAGCAGTTCTTC
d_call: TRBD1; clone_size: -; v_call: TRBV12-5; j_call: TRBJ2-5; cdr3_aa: CASGLVPGGETQYF; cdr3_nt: TGTGCTAGTGGTTTGGTACCAGGGGGTGAGACCCAGTACTTC
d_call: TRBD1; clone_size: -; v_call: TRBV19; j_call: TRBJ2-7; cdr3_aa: CASKTGTGTYEQYF; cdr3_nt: TGTGCCAGTAAGACGGGGACAGGGACCTACGAGCAGTACTTC
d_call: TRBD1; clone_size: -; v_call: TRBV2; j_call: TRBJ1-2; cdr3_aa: CASSAEGQGAMGYTF; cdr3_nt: TGTGCCAGCAGTGCCGAGGGACAGGGGGCGATGGGCTACACCTTC
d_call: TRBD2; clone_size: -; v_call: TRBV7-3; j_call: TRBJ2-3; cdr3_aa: CASSVGGGGRTDTQYF; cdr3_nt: TGTGCCAGCAGCGTGGGGGGCGGGGGGCGCACAGATACGCAGTATTTT
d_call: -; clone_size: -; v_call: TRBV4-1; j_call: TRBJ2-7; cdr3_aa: CASSQEGMTYEQYF; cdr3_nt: TGCGCCAGCAGCCAAGAAGGGATGACCTACGAGCAGTACTTC
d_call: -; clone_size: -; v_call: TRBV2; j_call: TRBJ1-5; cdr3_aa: CASRDPTERPQHF; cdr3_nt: TGTGCCAGCAGGGATCCAACTGAGAGGCCCCAGCATTTT
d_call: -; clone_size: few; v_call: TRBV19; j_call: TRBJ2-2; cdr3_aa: CASSGPNTGELFF; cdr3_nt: TGTGCCAGTAGCGGACCGAACACCGGGGAGCTGTTTTTT
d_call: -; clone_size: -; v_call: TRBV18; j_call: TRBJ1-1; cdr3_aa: CASSYSGSDTEAFF; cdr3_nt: TGTGCCAGCTCATACTCCGGGTCCGACACTGAAGCTTTCTTT
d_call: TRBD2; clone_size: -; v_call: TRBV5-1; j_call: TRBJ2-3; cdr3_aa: CASRLAGAYTDTQYF; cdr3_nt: TGCGCCAGCAGGCTAGCGGGGGCCTACACAGATACGCAGTATTTT
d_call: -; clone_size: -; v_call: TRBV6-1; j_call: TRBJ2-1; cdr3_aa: CASARGLGYNEQFF; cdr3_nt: TGTGCCAGCGCCCGGGGGCTCGGTTACAATGAGCAGTTCTTC
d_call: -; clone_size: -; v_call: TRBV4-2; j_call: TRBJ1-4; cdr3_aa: CASSQQSTNEKLFF; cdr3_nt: TGTGCCAGCAGCCAACAGTCAACTAATGAAAAACTGTTTTTT
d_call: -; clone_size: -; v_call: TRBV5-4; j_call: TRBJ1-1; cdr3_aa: CASSSRQLGNTEAFF; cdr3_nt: TGTGCCAGCAGCTCTAGACAGTTGGGGAACACTGAAGCTTTCTTT
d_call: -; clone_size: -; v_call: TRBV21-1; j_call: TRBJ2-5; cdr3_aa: CASWGRLYQETQYF; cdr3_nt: TGTGCCAGCTGGGGCAGGCTGTACCAAGAGACCCAGTACTTC
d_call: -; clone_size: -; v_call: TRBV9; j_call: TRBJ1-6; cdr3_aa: CASGRGIYNSPLHF; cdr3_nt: TGTGCCAGCGGGAGGGGGATCTATAATTCACCCCTCCACTTT
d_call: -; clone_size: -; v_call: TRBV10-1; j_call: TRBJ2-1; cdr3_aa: CASRDGAYNEQFF; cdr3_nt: TGCGCCAGCCGGGACGGGGCCTACAATGAGCAGTTCTTC